The rows below give T cell receptor beta chains drawn from one sample of a study of blood T cells in healthy people across ages. TCRdb re-analysed the 5' RACE reads in MiXCR, keeping a single row per CDR3 protein. In the table there are 1.4 million or so distinct CDR3 sequences, about 42% of which are singletons. Sequenced material: blood. The receptors were gathered from a woman aged 18-29 years in good health. Each CDR3 is given with its conserved first and last residue. The D gene is left open where the match is weak. Rows give clone size only sometimes, using once, few, many, or a class for an expanded clone.

V gene: TRBV4-3; D gene: -; clone size: -; J gene: TRBJ1-5; CDR3 protein: CASSQVWAPGRNQPQHF; CDR3 DNA: TGCGCCAGCAGCCAAGTATGGGCACCCGGGCGAAATCAGCCCCAGCATTTT
V gene: TRBV7-2; D gene: TRBD2; clone size: -; J gene: TRBJ2-1; CDR3 protein: CASSFGRERAQFF; CDR3 DNA: TGTGCCAGCAGCTTCGGGCGGGAGCGGGCCCAGTTCTTC
V gene: TRBV20-1; D gene: -; clone size: -; J gene: TRBJ1-2; CDR3 protein: CSARVPGNYGYTF; CDR3 DNA: TGCAGTGCTAGAGTTCCAGGGAACTATGGCTACACCTTC
V gene: TRBV11-3; D gene: -; clone size: -; J gene: TRBJ1-5; CDR3 protein: CASNPLGGLDNQPQHF; CDR3 DNA: TGTGCCAGCAACCCCCTCGGGGGGCTTGACAATCAGCCCCAGCATTTT
V gene: TRBV5-1; D gene: -; clone size: few; J gene: TRBJ2-7; CDR3 protein: CASSFSTASYNEQYF; CDR3 DNA: TGCGCCAGCAGCTTTTCTACAGCCTCCTACAATGAGCAGTACTTC
V gene: TRBV12-3/TRBV12-4; D gene: -; clone size: few; J gene: TRBJ1-2; CDR3 protein: CASSWGSYYGYTF; CDR3 DNA: TGTGCCAGCAGTTGGGGCAGTTACTATGGCTACACCTTC
V gene: TRBV27; D gene: -; clone size: -; J gene: TRBJ2-1; CDR3 protein: CASSSGSLNEQFF; CDR3 DNA: TGTGCCAGCAGTTCTGGCAGCTTGAATGAGCAGTTCTTC
V gene: TRBV6-6; D gene: TRBD1; clone size: -; J gene: TRBJ2-7; CDR3 protein: CASSTDRAREQYF; CDR3 DNA: TGTGCCAGCAGTACGGACAGGGCCCGCGAGCAGTACTTC
V gene: TRBV29-1; D gene: -; clone size: -; J gene: TRBJ2-5; CDR3 protein: CSVDAGSETQYF; CDR3 DNA: TGCAGCGTTGATGCGGGCTCAGAGACCCAGTACTTC
V gene: TRBV5-5; D gene: -; clone size: -; J gene: TRBJ1-1; CDR3 protein: CASSLQADPSTEAFF; CDR3 DNA: TGTGCCAGCAGCCTGCAGGCAGACCCCTCCACTGAAGCTTTCTTT
V gene: TRBV4-3; D gene: TRBD2; clone size: few; J gene: TRBJ2-1; CDR3 protein: CASSQGGGASIEQFF; CDR3 DNA: TGCGCCAGCAGCCAAGGCGGGGGGGCGAGTATTGAGCAGTTCTTC
V gene: TRBV20-1; D gene: -; clone size: many; J gene: TRBJ2-5; CDR3 protein: CSVKLRQETQYF; CDR3 DNA: TGCAGTGTGAAACTTCGGCAAGAGACCCAGTACTTC
V gene: TRBV30; D gene: -; clone size: few; J gene: TRBJ2-3; CDR3 protein: CAWSVPFGISTDTQYF; CDR3 DNA: TGTGCCTGGAGTGTACCATTTGGCATTAGCACAGATACGCAGTATTTT
V gene: TRBV3-1; D gene: -; clone size: -; J gene: TRBJ1-6; CDR3 protein: CASSATTGPWPPLHF; CDR3 DNA: TGTGCCAGCAGCGCCACCACAGGGCCCTGGCCACCCCTCCACTTT
V gene: TRBV29-1; D gene: TRBD2; clone size: -; J gene: TRBJ2-5; CDR3 protein: CSVIRDYNQETQYF; CDR3 DNA: TGCAGCGTTATCCGGGACTACAACCAAGAGACCCAGTACTTC
V gene: TRBV12-3/TRBV12-4; D gene: TRBD2; clone size: -; J gene: TRBJ2-1; CDR3 protein: CASSLEPAGGYNEQFF; CDR3 DNA: TGTGCCAGCAGTTTAGAGCCAGCGGGGGGGTACAATGAGCAGTTCTTC
V gene: TRBV4-3; D gene: -; clone size: -; J gene: TRBJ2-3; CDR3 protein: CASSQDRAGPLDTQYF; CDR3 DNA: TGCGCCAGCAGCCAAGATCGGGCAGGGCCACTAGATACGCAGTATTTT
V gene: TRBV21-1; D gene: -; clone size: few; J gene: TRBJ1-2; CDR3 protein: CASSKTEPYGYTF; CDR3 DNA: TGTGCCAGCAGCAAAACGGAGCCATATGGCTACACCTTC
V gene: TRBV28; D gene: TRBD2; clone size: few; J gene: TRBJ2-3; CDR3 protein: CASSFFSGSDTQYF; CDR3 DNA: TGTGCCAGCAGTTTTTTTAGCGGGAGTGATACGCAGTATTTT
V gene: TRBV4-3; D gene: TRBD2; clone size: few; J gene: TRBJ2-7; CDR3 protein: CASSQEAGGLGEQYF; CDR3 DNA: TGCGCCAGCAGCCAAGAGGCGGGGGGCTTAGGCGAGCAGTACTTC
V gene: TRBV6-6; D gene: TRBD1; clone size: many; J gene: TRBJ2-7; CDR3 protein: CASRPGQGYEQYF; CDR3 DNA: TGTGCCAGCAGACCGGGACAGGGCTACGAGCAGTACTTC
V gene: TRBV6-1; D gene: -; clone size: few; J gene: TRBJ2-7; CDR3 protein: CASSEYSYEQYF; CDR3 DNA: TGTGCCAGCAGTGAGTACTCCTACGAGCAGTACTTC
V gene: TRBV15; D gene: -; clone size: -; J gene: TRBJ2-1; CDR3 protein: CATSRANSPGNEQFF; CDR3 DNA: TGTGCCACCAGCAGAGCAAACTCCCCCGGGAATGAGCAGTTCTTC
V gene: TRBV20-1; D gene: TRBD2; clone size: -; J gene: TRBJ2-7; CDR3 protein: CSARERWTNEGGAQYF; CDR3 DNA: TGCAGTGCTAGAGAACGTTGGACAAATGAGGGAGGGGCCCAGTACTTC
V gene: TRBV15; D gene: -; clone size: few; J gene: TRBJ2-1; CDR3 protein: CATSRKPGLYNEQFF; CDR3 DNA: TGTGCCACCAGCAGGAAACCGGGACTTTACAATGAGCAGTTCTTC
V gene: TRBV29-1; D gene: -; clone size: -; J gene: TRBJ1-2; CDR3 protein: CSVEEGVGGYTF; CDR3 DNA: TGCAGCGTTGAAGAGGGGGTTGGTGGCTACACCTTC
V gene: TRBV12-3/TRBV12-4; D gene: -; clone size: few; J gene: TRBJ2-3; CDR3 protein: CASSPLGGGETDTQYF; CDR3 DNA: TGTGCCAGCAGTCCTCTAGGGGGGGGGGAGACAGATACGCAGTATTTT